This T cell receptor (beta chain) was captured by sequencing in a study of graft-versus-host responses after intestinal transplantation. Points from the study as a whole: Some GvH clones appeared in ileal mucosa or blood before recipient bone marrow.

Profiling relied on immunoSEQ multiplex PCR, and the TCRdb table lists in-frame clones only, not all of them. The sample includes just over 85,000 clones, just under 95% of them seen just once. The germline CDR1 and CDR2 sequences are KGHSH and LQKENI. This CDR3 contains 14 residues. With 5 bases clipped from V and 7 bases from J, the junction kept 5 bases outside the gene matches. This clone was seen only a few times. Its antigen is still unknown. The rearrangement links TRBV18 to TRBJ1-4, with 9 bases fitting TRBD1. This clonotype was obtained from a human donor who was the organ donor for an intestinal transplant. This sample comprised unstimulated CD8+ T cells sorted from spleen or lymph node cells, obtained before transplant. The CDR3 nucleotides read TGTGCCAGCTCAGACGGGACAGGGAGTGAAAAACTGTTTTTT. This sequence encodes CASSDGTGSEKLFF.